Listed here is a single T cell receptor beta chain. Between the trimmed V and J ends, which lost 8 bases and 10 bases, there was a span of 9 bases. This CDR3 has 11 amino acids. The germline V gene encodes CDR1 MNHEY and CDR2 SMNVEV (reference sequence). TCRdb's table, derived via immunoSEQ multiplex PCR, lists solely in-frame clones and lacks some. In the table there are 85,000 to 110,000 clones, about nine tenths of which are singletons. The data were taken from a study of T cell responses to AZD1222 COVID-19 vaccine. The V call is TRBV27, the J call TRBJ1-6, with D maybe TRBD1 (5 bases). The clonotype originates from an adult in good health. Source: peripheral blood, taken on day 0 of AZD1222 vaccination. CDR3 residues: CASARGSPLHF. CDR3 DNA sequence: TGTGCCAGCGCCCGGGGGTCACCCCTCCACTTT.